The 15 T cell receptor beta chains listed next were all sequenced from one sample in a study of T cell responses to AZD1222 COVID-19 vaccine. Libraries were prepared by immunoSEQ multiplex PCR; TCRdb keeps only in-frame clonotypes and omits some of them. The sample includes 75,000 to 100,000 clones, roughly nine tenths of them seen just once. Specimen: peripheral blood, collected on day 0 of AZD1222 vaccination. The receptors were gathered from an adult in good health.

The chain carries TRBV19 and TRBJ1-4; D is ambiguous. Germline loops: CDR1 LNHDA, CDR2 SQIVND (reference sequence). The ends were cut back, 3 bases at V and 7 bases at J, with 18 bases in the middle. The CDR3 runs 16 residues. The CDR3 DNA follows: TGTGCCAGTAGTATGGACCAGGAGGGTTTTGGTGAAAAACTGTTTTTT. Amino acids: CASSMDQEGFGEKLFF.

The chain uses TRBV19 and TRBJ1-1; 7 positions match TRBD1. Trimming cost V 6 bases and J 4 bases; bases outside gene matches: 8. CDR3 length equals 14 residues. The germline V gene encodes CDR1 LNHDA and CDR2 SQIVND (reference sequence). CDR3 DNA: TGTGCCAGTAGCAACCAGGGGGGGGGCACTGAAGCTTTCTTT. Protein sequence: CASSNQGGGTEAFF.

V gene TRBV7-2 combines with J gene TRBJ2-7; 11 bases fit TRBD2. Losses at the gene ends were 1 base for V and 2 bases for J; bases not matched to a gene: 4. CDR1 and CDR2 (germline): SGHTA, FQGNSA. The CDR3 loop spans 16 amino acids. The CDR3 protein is CASSLDGTSGTYEQYF. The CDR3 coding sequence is TGTGCCAGCAGCTTAGATGGGACTAGCGGAACCTACGAGCAGTACTTC.

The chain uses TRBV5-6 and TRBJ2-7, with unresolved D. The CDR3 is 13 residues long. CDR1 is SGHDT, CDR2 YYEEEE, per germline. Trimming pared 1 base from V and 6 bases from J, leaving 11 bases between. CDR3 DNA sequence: TGTGCCAGCAGCTTGATCTTGAGCTCCGAGCAGTACTTC. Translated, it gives CASSLILSSEQYF. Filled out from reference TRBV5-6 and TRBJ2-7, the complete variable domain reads DAGVTQSPTHLIKTRGQQVTLRCSPKSGHDTVSWYQQALGQGPQFIFQYYEEEERQRGNFPDRFSGHQFPNYSSELNVNALLLGDSALYLCASSLILSSEQYFGPGTRLTVT.

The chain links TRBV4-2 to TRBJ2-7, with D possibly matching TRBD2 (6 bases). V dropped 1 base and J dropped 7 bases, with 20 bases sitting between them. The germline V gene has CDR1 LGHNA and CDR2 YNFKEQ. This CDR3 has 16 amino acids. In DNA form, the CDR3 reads TGTGCCAGCAGCCAAGGGGCTAGCGCCTATCTACGGGAGCAGTACTTC. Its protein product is CASSQGASAYLREQYF.

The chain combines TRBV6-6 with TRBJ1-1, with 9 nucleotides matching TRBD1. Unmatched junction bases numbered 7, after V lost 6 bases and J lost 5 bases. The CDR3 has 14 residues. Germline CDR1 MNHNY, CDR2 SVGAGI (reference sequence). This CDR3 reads CASRPGTGKTEAFF. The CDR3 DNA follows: TGTGCCAGCAGGCCCGGGACAGGGAAAACTGAAGCTTTCTTT.

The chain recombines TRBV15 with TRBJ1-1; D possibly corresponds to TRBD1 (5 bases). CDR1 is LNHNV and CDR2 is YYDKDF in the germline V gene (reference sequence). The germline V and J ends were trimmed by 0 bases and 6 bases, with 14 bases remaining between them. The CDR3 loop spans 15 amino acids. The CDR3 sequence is CATSRDRQGTSEAFF. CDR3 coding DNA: TGTGCCACCAGCAGAGATCGGCAGGGTACATCTGAAGCTTTCTTT.

The CDR3 DNA is TGTGCCACCAGCCTTCGAAGGCACAGCGAGCAGTACTTC. Its translation: CATSLRRHSEQYF. The V and J genes are TRBV15 and TRBJ2-7, with D uncertain. V was trimmed by 5 bases and J by 6 bases, leaving 14 bases between them. Looked up from germline, CDR1 is LNHNV and CDR2 is YYDKDF (reference sequence). CDR3 length equals 13 residues.

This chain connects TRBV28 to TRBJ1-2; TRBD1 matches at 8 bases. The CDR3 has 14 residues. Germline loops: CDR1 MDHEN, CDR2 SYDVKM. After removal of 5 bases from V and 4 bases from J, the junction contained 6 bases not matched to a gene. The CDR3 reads CASSPQGAGYGYTF. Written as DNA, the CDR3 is TGTGCCAGCAGTCCGCAGGGGGCGGGCTATGGCTACACCTTC.

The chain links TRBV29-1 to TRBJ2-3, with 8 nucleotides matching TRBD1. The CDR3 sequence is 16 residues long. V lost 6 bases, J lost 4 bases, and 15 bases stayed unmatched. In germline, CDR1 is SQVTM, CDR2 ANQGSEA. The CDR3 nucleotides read TGCAGCGTCGACGGGTACCCGGGACAGGAGGCAGATACGCAGTATTTT. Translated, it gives CSVDGYPGQEADTQYF.

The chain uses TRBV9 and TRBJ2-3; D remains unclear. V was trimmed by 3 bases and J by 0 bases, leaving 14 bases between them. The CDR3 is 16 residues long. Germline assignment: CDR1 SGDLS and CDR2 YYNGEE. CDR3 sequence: CASSGPTGVSTDTQYF. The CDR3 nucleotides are TGTGCCAGCAGCGGACCGACGGGCGTCAGCACAGATACGCAGTATTTT.

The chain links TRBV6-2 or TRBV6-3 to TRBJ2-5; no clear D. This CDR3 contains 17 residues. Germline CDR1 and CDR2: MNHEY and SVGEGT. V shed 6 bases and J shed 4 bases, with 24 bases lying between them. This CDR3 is CASSIETHAGLGETQYF. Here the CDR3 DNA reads TGTGCCAGCAGCATAGAGACCCATGCCGGCCTGGGAGAGACCCAGTACTTC.

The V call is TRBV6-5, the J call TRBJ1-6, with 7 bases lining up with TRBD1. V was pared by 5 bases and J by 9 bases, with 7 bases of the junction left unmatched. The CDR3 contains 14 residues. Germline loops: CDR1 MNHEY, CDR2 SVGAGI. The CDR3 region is CASSRGQLPSPLHF. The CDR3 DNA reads TGTGCCAGCAGTCGGGGACAGCTACCTTCACCCCTCCACTTT.

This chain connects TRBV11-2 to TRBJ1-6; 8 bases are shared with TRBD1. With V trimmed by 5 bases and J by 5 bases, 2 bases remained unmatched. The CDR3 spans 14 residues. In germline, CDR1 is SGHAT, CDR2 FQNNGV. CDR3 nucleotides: TGTGCCAGCAGCCTGACAGGGGATAATTCACCCCTCCACTTT. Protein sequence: CASSLTGDNSPLHF.

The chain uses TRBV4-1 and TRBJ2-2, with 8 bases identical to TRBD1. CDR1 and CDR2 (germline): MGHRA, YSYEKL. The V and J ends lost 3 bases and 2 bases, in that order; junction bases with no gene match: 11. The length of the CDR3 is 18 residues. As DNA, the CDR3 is TGCGCCAGCAGCCACCGGCGTCCCGGACAGGGAAACACCGGGGAGCTGTTTTTT. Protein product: CASSHRRPGQGNTGELFF.